The next 22 T cell receptor beta chains were all read from a single sample in a study of cytomegalovirus exposure and HLA in healthy donors. The PCR had 60 Vbeta and 13 Jbeta primers. The assay was immunoSEQ multiplex PCR, and TCRdb's table has in-frame clones only and misses some. The sample shows under 200,000 clones, 70% to 80% of them seen only once. The sequencing input was PBMCs. All receptors come from a woman in her forties in good health and CMV-seronegative.

The chain combines TRBV4-2 with TRBJ1-4; D gene uncertain. The V end lost 1 base, the J end lost 4 bases, and 7 bases lay between the germline ends. Germline V gene data show CDR1 as LGHNA and CDR2 as YNFKEQ. The CDR3 loop spans 14 amino acids. CDR3 DNA sequence: TGTGCCAGCAGCCAAGGGGAGATTAATGAAAAACTGTTTTTT. This translates into CASSQGEINEKLFF.

The sample holds one count of this clone. The chain employs TRBV6-5 and TRBJ1-1; TRBD1 might be the D (5 bases). V was shortened by 2 bases and J by 0 bases, with 7 bases between the two germline ends. CDR3 length: 14 residues. The V gene's germline CDR1 is MNHEY and CDR2 SVGAGI. In nucleotides, the CDR3 is TGTGCCAGCAGTTACGACAGAGTGAACACTGAAGCTTTCTTT. Its protein product is CASSYDRVNTEAFF.

This rearrangement joins TRBV25-1 to TRBJ1-1; the D gene is possibly TRBD1 (6 bases). This CDR3 region has 13 residues. Germline assignment: CDR1 MGHDK and CDR2 SYGVNS. V lost 4 bases to trimming and J lost 4 bases, with 10 bases between them. The CDR3 coding sequence is TGTGCCAGCAGTGCCACAGGGAGCACTGAAGCTTTCTTT. Translated: CASSATGSTEAFF.

The chain recombines TRBV9 with TRBJ2-7; TRBD2 matches 9 bases. Germline CDR1 reads SGDLS; CDR2 reads YYNGEE. The CDR3 is 13 amino acids. V shed 4 bases, J shed 5 bases, and the junction held 4 bases outside the gene matches. CDR3 amino acids: CASSPRLADEQYF. CDR3 in DNA: TGTGCCAGCAGCCCGAGACTAGCGGACGAGCAGTACTTC.

V gene TRBV5-1 combines with J gene TRBJ2-5, with D possibly TRBD1 on 5 matching bases. The V gene lost 0 bases and the J gene lost 4 bases, with 19 bases spanning the gap. CDR1 is SGHRS, CDR2 YFSETQ, per germline. The CDR3 runs 17 residues. DNA of the CDR3: TGCGCCAGCAGCTTGGCCGCCGGGCAGGGCGGCGGAGAGACCCAGTACTTC. It encodes CASSLAAGQGGGETQYF.

J is TRBJ1-1 and V is TRBV9; weak D call: TRBD1 (6 bases). CDR3 length equals 18 residues. Germline assignment: CDR1 SGDLS and CDR2 YYNGEE. Trimming pared 3 bases from V and 0 bases from J, leaving 21 bases between. The CDR3 reads CASSGSEGGSYMNTEAFF. The CDR3 DNA sequence: TGTGCCAGCAGCGGATCCGAAGGGGGATCCTACATGAACACTGAAGCTTTCTTT.

This clone has a handful of counts. The chain uses TRBV28 and TRBJ1-2; unclear D gene. In germline, CDR1 is MDHEN, CDR2 SYDVKM. V was cut by 7 bases and J by 8 bases, with 17 bases left in between. CDR3 length equals 13 residues. CDR3 sequence: CASKRDQPGGYTF. The CDR3 coding sequence is TGTGCCAGCAAACGCGACCAGCCAGGAGGCTACACCTTC.

The J gene is TRBJ2-7, the V gene TRBV29-1, with D hard to call. Germline CDR1 and CDR2: SQVTM and ANQGSEA. Trimming left V 7 bases short and J 6 bases short, with 19 bases between. CDR3 length: 13 amino acids. The DNA for the CDR3 is TGCAGCGCCTCTGAGGTTCTGATGGGCGAGCAGTACTTC. Translation: CSASEVLMGEQYF.

This clone was detected a few times. The chain uses TRBV7-9 and TRBJ1-4, with 7 bases aligning to TRBD1. The junction had 4 bases not matched to a gene; V was cut back by 5 bases and J by 4 bases. Germline CDR1 reads SEHNR; CDR2 reads FQNEAQ (reference sequence). There are 14 residues in the CDR3. CDR3 bases: TGTGCCAGCAGCCAAGGGGGCGGTAATGAAAAACTGTTTTTT. This gives the protein CASSQGGGNEKLFF.

The gene calls are TRBV6-5 and TRBJ1-2; maybe TRBD1 (5 bases). This CDR3 comprises 14 residues. CDR1 and CDR2 from the germline V gene are MNHEY and SVGAGI. The V end lost 0 bases, the J end lost 4 bases, and 9 bases lay between the germline ends. The CDR3 loop is CASSYSTVSYGYTF. CDR3 DNA sequence: TGTGCCAGCAGTTACTCGACAGTCTCCTATGGCTACACCTTC.

V and J are TRBV27 and TRBJ1-2, with D maybe TRBD1 (6 bases). CDR3 length: 14 residues. CDR1 is MNHEY and CDR2 is SMNVEV in the germline V gene (reference sequence). Deletions cut 3 bases from V and 6 bases from J, with 14 bases between. CDR3 bases: TGTGCCAGCAGTTTGAACACAGGGTTTCATGGCTACACCTTC. It codes for CASSLNTGFHGYTF.

V and J are TRBV9 and TRBJ2-1; 16 positions agree with TRBD2. This CDR3 has 14 amino acids. Losses at the gene ends were 2 bases for V and 13 bases for J; bases not matched to a gene: 3. CDR1 and CDR2 from the germline V gene are SGDLS and YYNGEE. This CDR3 is CASSVGLAGGGQFF. In DNA form, the CDR3 reads TGTGCCAGCAGCGTGGGACTAGCGGGAGGGGGACAGTTCTTC. Full variable domain (remainder filled in from reference TRBV9 and TRBJ2-1): DSGVTQTPKHLITATGQRVTLRCSPRSGDLSVYWYQQSLDQGLQFLIQYYNGEERAKGNILERFSAQQFPDLHSELNLSSLELGDSALYFCASSVGLAGGGQFFGPGTRLTVL.

This chain joins TRBV6-5 and TRBJ1-6, with D maybe TRBD1 (5 bases). The V gene's germline CDR1 is MNHEY and CDR2 SVGAGI. CDR3 length equals 13 residues. V was trimmed by 7 bases and J by 8 bases, leaving 12 bases between them. Here the CDR3 reads CASNPDSHSPLHF. As DNA, the CDR3 is TGTGCCAGCAATCCCGACAGCCATTCACCCCTCCACTTT.

This clone has just one count. The chain carries TRBV4-1 and TRBJ1-1; D gene ambiguous. Trimming cost V 5 bases and J 7 bases, with 14 bases left between them. The CDR3 is made up of 13 amino acids. Germline V gives CDR1 MGHRA, CDR2 YSYEKL. The CDR3 DNA reads TGCGCCAGCAGCTTTAGAGGGTCGGGTGAAGCTTTCTTT. Amino acid sequence: CASSFRGSGEAFF.

This clone has just one count. This sequence joins TRBV28 and TRBJ1-3; weak D call: TRBD1 (6 bases). Germline V gene lookup returns CDR1 MDHEN and CDR2 SYDVKM. There are 15 residues in the CDR3. The germline V and J ends were trimmed by 6 bases and 4 bases, with 16 bases remaining between them. The CDR3 DNA follows: TGTGCCAGCAGCGCCCCCAGGGGCGGCGGAAACACCATATATTTT. This sequence encodes CASSAPRGGGNTIYF.

V usage is TRBV19 and J usage is TRBJ2-3, with 8 bases fitting TRBD1. Germline CDR1 and CDR2: LNHDA and SQIVND (reference sequence). The CDR3 runs 14 residues. V lost 4 bases to trimming and J lost 4 bases; unmatched junction nucleotides: 4. The DNA of the CDR3 is TGTGCCAGTAGTAATGGACAGGGCCCAGATACGCAGTATTTT. Protein: CASSNGQGPDTQYF.

The CDR3 DNA reads as TGCGCCAGCAGCTGGCGGGGTGGGACTAGCCTGCTTGGGGAGCAGTTCTTC. The encoded protein is CASSWRGGTSLLGEQFF. The V gene is TRBV5-1, the J gene TRBJ2-1, with 9 bases that match TRBD2. Per germline, CDR1 SGHRS and CDR2 YFSETQ. J was trimmed by 10 bases and V by 3 bases; bases with no gene match: 17. CDR3 length: 17 residues.

The rearrangement uses TRBV10-1 and TRBJ1-5; tentatively, D is TRBD1 (5 bases). CDR3 length: 15 amino acids. The germline V and J ends were trimmed by 7 bases and 6 bases, with 19 bases remaining between them. The germline V gene encodes CDR1 WNHNN and CDR2 SYGVQD (reference sequence). The CDR3 here is CASTTPGQEAQPQHF. CDR3 coding DNA: TGCGCCAGCACTACCCCTGGACAAGAGGCTCAGCCCCAGCATTTT.

J is TRBJ2-6 and V is TRBV27; D unclear. Per the germline V gene, CDR1 is MNHEY and CDR2 is SMNVEV (reference sequence). Trimming took 5 bases from V and 0 from J, leaving 8 bases between them. This CDR3 has 15 amino acids. Here the CDR3 reads CASSPSDSGANVLTF. For the CDR3, the DNA is TGTGCCAGCAGTCCCAGCGACTCTGGGGCCAACGTCCTGACTTTC.

The genes are TRBV6-6 and TRBJ1-3, with 8 nucleotides matching TRBD1. The germline CDR1 and CDR2 sequences are MNHNY and SVGAGI (reference sequence). J was trimmed by 8 bases and V by 6 bases; bases with no gene match: 9. This CDR3 comprises 14 residues. CDR3 bases: TGTGCCAGCAGGCCCGGGACAGGAGGAGACACCATATATTTT. Protein product: CASRPGTGGDTIYF.

The chain employs TRBV5-1 and TRBJ2-3; the match to TRBD1 covers 7 bases. V shed 4 bases and J 0 bases; nucleotides not matched to a gene: 5. The CDR3 sequence is 15 residues long. Germline V lookup: CDR1 SGHRS, CDR2 YFSETQ. The CDR3 nucleotides are TGCGCCAGCAGCGTTCAGGGGGATAGCACAGATACGCAGTATTTT. It is translated as CASSVQGDSTDTQYF.

V gene TRBV6-6 combines with J gene TRBJ2-5; the match to TRBD2 covers 8 bases. V gave up 2 bases and J gave up 1 base; unmatched junction bases: 6. There are 16 residues in the CDR3. Per the germline V gene, CDR1 is MNHNY and CDR2 is SVGAGI (reference sequence). CDR3 DNA: TGTGCCAGCAGTTACCTAGGACTAGCAGTCCAAGAGACCCAGTACTTC. Its protein is CASSYLGLAVQETQYF.